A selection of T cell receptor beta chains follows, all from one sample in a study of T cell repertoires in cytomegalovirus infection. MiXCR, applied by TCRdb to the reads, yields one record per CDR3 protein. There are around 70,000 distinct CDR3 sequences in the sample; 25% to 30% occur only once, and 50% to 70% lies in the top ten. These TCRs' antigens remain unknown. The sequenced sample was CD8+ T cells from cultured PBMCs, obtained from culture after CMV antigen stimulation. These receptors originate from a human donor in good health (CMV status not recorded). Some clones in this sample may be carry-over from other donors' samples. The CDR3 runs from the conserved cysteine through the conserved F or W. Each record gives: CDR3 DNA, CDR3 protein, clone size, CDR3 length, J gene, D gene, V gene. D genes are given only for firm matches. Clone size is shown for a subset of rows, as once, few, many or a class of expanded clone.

CDR3nt: TGTGCCAGCAGCTTAGTTTCGACGTCCGGAGACAGGGGGCGATACGAAGAGACCCAGTACTTC
CDR3aa: CASSLVSTSGDRGRYEETQYF
abundance: NA
len: 21
j_gene: TRBJ2-5
d_gene: TRBD1
v_gene: TRBV11-3

CDR3nt: TGTGCCAGCAGTGGGATTAGCTCCTACGAGCAGTACTTC
CDR3aa: CASSGISSYEQYF
abundance: NA
len: 13
j_gene: TRBJ2-7
d_gene: NA
v_gene: TRBV2

CDR3nt: TGCAGTGCTAGAAAATTGGGCAGGGGGCTAGACGGGGAGCTGTTTTTT
CDR3aa: CSARKLGRGLDGELFF
abundance: few
len: 16
j_gene: TRBJ2-2
d_gene: TRBD1
v_gene: TRBV20-1

CDR3nt: TGTGCCAGCAGCCCTAACGCGGCTGGGGGCGAGCAGTACTTC
CDR3aa: CASSPNAAGGEQYF
abundance: NA
len: 14
j_gene: TRBJ2-7
d_gene: NA
v_gene: TRBV27

CDR3nt: TGTGCCAGCAGTTCGCCGGGACTAGCGGGGGGAGGGTACGAGCAGTACTTC
CDR3aa: CASSSPGLAGGGYEQYF
abundance: NA
len: 17
j_gene: TRBJ2-7
d_gene: TRBD2
v_gene: TRBV28

CDR3nt: TGTGCCAGCAGTTTAACCGATAACACTGAAGCTTTCTTT
CDR3aa: CASSLTDNTEAFF
abundance: few
len: 13
j_gene: TRBJ1-1
d_gene: NA
v_gene: TRBV28

CDR3nt: TGTGCCAGCAGTCCGACAGGGGGTCATCAGCCCCAGCATTTT
CDR3aa: CASSPTGGHQPQHF
abundance: few
len: 14
j_gene: TRBJ1-5
d_gene: TRBD1
v_gene: TRBV12-3/TRBV12-4

CDR3nt: TGTGCCAGCAGCGCGAAGACAGGGGACACTGAAGCTTTCTTT
CDR3aa: CASSAKTGDTEAFF
abundance: few
len: 14
j_gene: TRBJ1-1
d_gene: TRBD1
v_gene: TRBV7-9

CDR3nt: TGTGCCAGCAGCTTAGCTTACGGCGGCGAGACCCAGTACTTC
CDR3aa: CASSLAYGGETQYF
abundance: few
len: 14
j_gene: TRBJ2-5
d_gene: NA
v_gene: TRBV7-2

CDR3nt: TGTGCCAGCACCGAGTCAGGGGGTGAGACCCAGTACTTC
CDR3aa: CASTESGGETQYF
abundance: NA
len: 13
j_gene: TRBJ2-5
d_gene: TRBD1
v_gene: TRBV12-3/TRBV12-4

CDR3nt: TGTGCCAGCAGTTTATCCGTGGGAGCTAACTATGGCTACACCTTC
CDR3aa: CASSLSVGANYGYTF
abundance: NA
len: 15
j_gene: TRBJ1-2
d_gene: NA
v_gene: TRBV27

CDR3nt: TGCGCCAGCAGCCCCCGGGAGTTGCCTAATGAAAAACTGTTTTTT
CDR3aa: CASSPRELPNEKLFF
abundance: many
len: 15
j_gene: TRBJ1-4
d_gene: NA
v_gene: TRBV5-1

CDR3nt: TGTGCCAGCAGGTTCGGAGGGGCGGATGAAAAACTGTTTTTT
CDR3aa: CASRFGGADEKLFF
abundance: many
len: 14
j_gene: TRBJ1-4
d_gene: NA
v_gene: TRBV6-1

CDR3nt: TGTGCCAGCAGCCTGGGCCCGTTCTACGAGCAGTACTTC
CDR3aa: CASSLGPFYEQYF
abundance: NA
len: 13
j_gene: TRBJ2-7
d_gene: NA
v_gene: TRBV27

CDR3nt: TGTGCCAGCGGTCACCCAGGGGGCCGGGCCGGGGAGCTGTTTTTT
CDR3aa: CASGHPGGRAGELFF
abundance: NA
len: 15
j_gene: TRBJ2-2
d_gene: TRBD1
v_gene: TRBV12-3/TRBV12-4

CDR3nt: TGTGCCAGCAGTCACAACAGGGGCTACGAGCAGTACTTC
CDR3aa: CASSHNRGYEQYF
abundance: NA
len: 13
j_gene: TRBJ2-7
d_gene: TRBD1
v_gene: TRBV6-6

CDR3nt: TGTGCCAGCAGTTTGGCGGGGGATACGCAGTATTTT
CDR3aa: CASSLAGDTQYF
abundance: NA
len: 12
j_gene: TRBJ2-3
d_gene: NA
v_gene: TRBV27

CDR3nt: TGTGCCAGCAGCCCCCAGACTAGCGGGAGGGACAATGAGCAGTTCTTC
CDR3aa: CASSPQTSGRDNEQFF
abundance: many
len: 16
j_gene: TRBJ2-1
d_gene: TRBD2
v_gene: TRBV7-9

CDR3nt: TGTGCCAGCACCGGGACAACGGGGACTGAAGCTTTCTTT
CDR3aa: CASTGTTGTEAFF
abundance: many
len: 13
j_gene: TRBJ1-1
d_gene: NA
v_gene: TRBV28

CDR3nt: TGTGCCAGCAGCACCGTCGGGACAGGGGTTAGGTACGAGCAGTACTTC
CDR3aa: CASSTVGTGVRYEQYF
abundance: few
len: 16
j_gene: TRBJ2-7
d_gene: TRBD1
v_gene: TRBV7-9

CDR3nt: TGTGCCTGGAGAGGGGACCCTAGCATCTACGAGCAGTACTTC
CDR3aa: CAWRGDPSIYEQYF
abundance: NA
len: 14
j_gene: TRBJ2-7
d_gene: NA
v_gene: TRBV30

CDR3nt: TGTGCCAGCAGTTATCCTAGGGTAGCGGTCCAAGAGACCCAGTACTTC
CDR3aa: CASSYPRVAVQETQYF
abundance: NA
len: 16
j_gene: TRBJ2-5
d_gene: NA
v_gene: TRBV6-2/TRBV6-3

CDR3nt: TGTGCCAGTAGTATAAGGTCTAGCTACGAGGAGTACTTC
CDR3aa: CASSIRSSYEEYF
abundance: NA
len: 13
j_gene: TRBJ2-7
d_gene: NA
v_gene: TRBV19

CDR3nt: TGTGCCAGCAGCTTGGCCGGTGGCTACACCTTC
CDR3aa: CASSLAGGYTF
abundance: NA
len: 11
j_gene: TRBJ1-2
d_gene: NA
v_gene: TRBV5-5

CDR3nt: TGTGCCAGCAGTCCCCTATCCCTCGGGACAGGGGTGGAGACCCAGTACTTC
CDR3aa: CASSPLSLGTGVETQYF
abundance: few
len: 17
j_gene: TRBJ2-5
d_gene: TRBD1
v_gene: TRBV27

CDR3nt: TGCAGTGCTAGGGACAGGGGTCACGAGCAGTACTTC
CDR3aa: CSARDRGHEQYF
abundance: few
len: 12
j_gene: TRBJ2-7
d_gene: TRBD1
v_gene: TRBV20-1

CDR3nt: TGTGCCAGCAGCTTACGCGGTACGCAGTATTTT
CDR3aa: CASSLRGTQYF
abundance: many
len: 11
j_gene: TRBJ2-3
d_gene: NA
v_gene: TRBV13

CDR3nt: TGCGCCAGCAGCCAAGACACAGGAGAGTCTGAAGCTTTCTTT
CDR3aa: CASSQDTGESEAFF
abundance: NA
len: 14
j_gene: TRBJ1-1
d_gene: NA
v_gene: TRBV4-1

CDR3nt: TGTGCCAGCAGCCCAGGACTAGCGGGAGACGACGAGCAGTACTTC
CDR3aa: CASSPGLAGDDEQYF
abundance: few
len: 15
j_gene: TRBJ2-7
d_gene: TRBD2
v_gene: TRBV14

CDR3nt: TGCGCCAGCAGCTACCGGGACAGGGGGCTGGAGCAGTTCTTC
CDR3aa: CASSYRDRGLEQFF
abundance: many
len: 14
j_gene: TRBJ2-1
d_gene: TRBD1
v_gene: TRBV5-1

CDR3nt: TGTGCCAGCAATCCGGGGGGGTATGGCTACACCTTC
CDR3aa: CASNPGGYGYTF
abundance: NA
len: 12
j_gene: TRBJ1-2
d_gene: NA
v_gene: TRBV6-5

CDR3nt: TGTGCCTGGAGTGTACGACTAGCGGAGTCCTACGAGCAGTACTTC
CDR3aa: CAWSVRLAESYEQYF
abundance: NA
len: 15
j_gene: TRBJ2-7
d_gene: TRBD2
v_gene: TRBV30

CDR3nt: TGTGCCAGTAATGACGGAAATCAGCCCCAGCATTTT
CDR3aa: CASNDGNQPQHF
abundance: NA
len: 12
j_gene: TRBJ1-5
d_gene: NA
v_gene: TRBV7-4

CDR3nt: TGCGCCAGCAGTCCACAGCCCTACGGACCCGGGACGGACTTATGGGGCTACACCTTC
CDR3aa: CASSPQPYGPGTDLWGYTF
abundance: few
len: 19
j_gene: TRBJ1-2
d_gene: NA
v_gene: TRBV4-3

CDR3nt: TGTGCCAGCAGCTTAGGGCCTTTGGACAGGAGTTACGAGCAGTACTTC
CDR3aa: CASSLGPLDRSYEQYF
abundance: NA
len: 16
j_gene: TRBJ2-7
d_gene: TRBD1
v_gene: TRBV7-9

CDR3nt: TGTGCCAGCAGCTCAAATCTAGCGGGGGTCGCCCGATTAGGAGATGAGCAGTTCTTC
CDR3aa: CASSSNLAGVARLGDEQFF
abundance: NA
len: 19
j_gene: TRBJ2-1
d_gene: TRBD2
v_gene: TRBV11-3

CDR3nt: TGCAGTGCTAGATCCGGGACAGGCAACCTCTTTCACTACGAGCAGTACTTC
CDR3aa: CSARSGTGNLFHYEQYF
abundance: many
len: 17
j_gene: TRBJ2-7
d_gene: TRBD1
v_gene: TRBV20-1

CDR3nt: TGTGCCAGCAGCTTCGGACAGGGTATCGACACTGAAGCTTTCTTT
CDR3aa: CASSFGQGIDTEAFF
abundance: few
len: 15
j_gene: TRBJ1-1
d_gene: TRBD1
v_gene: TRBV7-6

CDR3nt: TGTGCCAGCAGCTTGGGCCCTCAAACCTACGAGCAGTACTTC
CDR3aa: CASSLGPQTYEQYF
abundance: few
len: 14
j_gene: TRBJ2-7
d_gene: NA
v_gene: TRBV7-2

CDR3nt: TGTGCCAGCAGCTTGGCAGAGTACCAAGAGACCCAGTACTTC
CDR3aa: CASSLAEYQETQYF
abundance: NA
len: 14
j_gene: TRBJ2-5
d_gene: NA
v_gene: TRBV5-4